These T cell receptor beta chains were read from a single sample in a study of shared clonotypes between healthy human individuals. Data came from immunoSEQ multiplex PCR; TCRdb stores just in-frame clones and leaves some out. The data hold roughly 490,000 clones, with roughly 78% observed a single time. Material for sequencing was PBMCs. Source of these receptors: a woman aged 35 to 49 in good health. Some clones in this sample may be carry-over from other donors' samples. The CDR3 runs from the conserved cysteine through the conserved F or W. The D gene is left open where the match is weak. Size tells how often a clone was seen (once, few, many) or the class of an expanded clone, and some rows leave it out.

size,J,V,D,length,DNA,CDR3
NA,TRBJ1-4,TRBV5-6,TRBD1,15,TGTGCCAGCAGCTATTCCGGGACAGGAATAGAAAAACTGTTTTTT,CASSYSGTGIEKLFF
NA,TRBJ1-1,TRBV5-4,TRBD1,14,TGTGCCAGCAGCTTACAGGGGATGAACACTGAAGCTTTCTTT,CASSLQGMNTEAFF
NA,TRBJ1-3,TRBV10-1,TRBD1,18,TGCGCCAGCAGCCGAAACCAGACAGGGTTCTCCTCTGGAAACACCATATATTTT,CASSRNQTGFSSGNTIYF
NA,TRBJ2-5,TRBV2,NA,13,TGTGCCAGCAGTGTCCAGGGGCTAGAGACCCAGTACTTC,CASSVQGLETQYF
NA,TRBJ2-1,TRBV30,TRBD2,13,TGTGCCTGGAGCGGGAGGGCCTACAATGAGCGGTTCTTC,CAWSGRAYNERFF
NA,TRBJ2-1,TRBV18,NA,11,TGTGCCAGCTCACCAAACAATGAGCAGTTCTTC,CASSPNNEQFF
NA,TRBJ2-1,TRBV21-1,NA,15,TGTGCCAGCAGCAGCAGGGATGCTTTCCACAATGAGCAGTTCTTC,CASSSRDAFHNEQFF
NA,TRBJ1-5,TRBV19,NA,10,TGTGCCAGTAGTACGGGCCCCCTCCATTTT,CASSTGPLHF
NA,TRBJ2-3,TRBV28,TRBD1,18,TGTGCCAGCAGTTTACCGATCCTCGGGGGACAGGTTCAAGATACGCAGTATTTT,CASSLPILGGQVQDTQYF
NA,TRBJ2-7,TRBV28,TRBD2,14,TGTGCCAGCAGTTTGAGCGGGAGAAGCAACGAGCAGTACTTC,CASSLSGRSNEQYF
NA,TRBJ1-1,TRBV2,NA,14,TGTGCCAGCAGTTTTGGCAGGACTTACACTGAAGCTTTCTTT,CASSFGRTYTEAFF
NA,TRBJ2-1,TRBV29-1,NA,13,TGCAGCGTGCGGGAATCCCCCTACAATGAGCAGTTCTTC,CSVRESPYNEQFF
NA,TRBJ1-1,TRBV9,NA,14,TGTGCCAGCAGCGTAGGGGGGTCGAACACTGAAGCTTTCTTT,CASSVGGSNTEAFF
NA,TRBJ2-5,TRBV19,NA,15,TGTGCCAGTAGTATTACGTCCACGGACGGGGAGACCCAGTACTTC,CASSITSTDGETQYF
NA,TRBJ2-2,TRBV5-1,TRBD2,16,TGCGCCAGCAGCCTACTAGCGGGAGGTGGCACCGGGGAGCTGTTTTTT,CASSLLAGGGTGELFF
NA,TRBJ2-1,TRBV5-1,TRBD2,14,TGCGCCAGCAGGCGAGGGCTAGCGGGGAATGAGCAGTTCTTC,CASRRGLAGNEQFF
NA,TRBJ2-1,TRBV4-1,TRBD2,16,TGCGCCAGCAGCCACCCCACGGGACTAGCGCAAAATGAGCAGTTCTTC,CASSHPTGLAQNEQFF
NA,TRBJ1-2,TRBV28,NA,11,TGTGCCAGCGGCAGCTACTATGGCTACACCTTC,CASGSYYGYTF
NA,TRBJ2-1,TRBV5-1,TRBD2,20,TGCGCCAGCAGCTTGGACCCACCCGGACTAGCGGGAGGGCCGGTGTATGAGCAGTTCTTC,CASSLDPPGLAGGPVYEQFF
NA,TRBJ1-1,TRBV6-5,NA,15,TGTGCCAGCAGTTCAGCCGGGACCCCGGGCACTGAAGCTTTCTTT,CASSSAGTPGTEAFF
few,TRBJ2-2,TRBV30,TRBD2,14,TGTGCCTGGATAGCGGGAGGACTCACCGGGGAGCTGTTTTTT,CAWIAGGLTGELFF
NA,TRBJ2-5,TRBV7-9,NA,16,TGTGCCAGCAGCTTGCTGGATGTTGGCCATGAAGAGACCCAGTACTTC,CASSLLDVGHEETQYF
NA,TRBJ2-7,TRBV19,NA,14,TGTGCCAGTAGTACTGGCCTAGTCGACTACGAGCAGTACTTC,CASSTGLVDYEQYF
few,TRBJ2-5,TRBV6-5,NA,13,TGTGCCAGCACCGAAGCCCCCGGGGAGACCCAGTACTTC,CASTEAPGETQYF
NA,TRBJ2-3,TRBV29-1,NA,14,TGCAGCGTTGATGTACGGGGGAGCACAGATACGCAGTATTTT,CSVDVRGSTDTQYF
NA,TRBJ2-1,TRBV11-2,NA,15,TGTGCCAGCAGCTTAGAAAGGACTGCAGCTAATGAGCAGTTCTTC,CASSLERTAANEQFF
NA,TRBJ2-1,TRBV28,NA,14,TGTGCCAGCAGTTTATCCTCGGGTAGCAATGAGCAGTTCTTC,CASSLSSGSNEQFF
once,TRBJ1-2,TRBV5-4,NA,14,TGTGCCAGCAGCGAGAACTCCGGGTACTATGGCTACACCTTC,CASSENSGYYGYTF
NA,TRBJ2-7,TRBV19,TRBD2,15,TGTGCCAGTAGTATCTCCCCGACTAGCGTCTACGAGCAGTACTTC,CASSISPTSVYEQYF
NA,TRBJ2-5,TRBV28,NA,12,TGTGCCAGCAATACAGCTCTAGAGACCCAGTACTTC,CASNTALETQYF
NA,TRBJ1-2,TRBV18,NA,16,TGTGCCAGCTCACCATCTAACTCCGGAGGGGACTATGGCTACACCTTC,CASSPSNSGGDYGYTF
NA,TRBJ2-3,TRBV4-2,TRBD2,20,TGTGCCAGCAGCCAGGCCCCCGGACTAGCGGGAGTGGGGCTATTGGGTACGCAGTATTTT,CASSQAPGLAGVGLLGTQYF
NA,TRBJ2-3,TRBV9,TRBD2,16,TGTGCCAGCAGCGTGTGGGAGGGTCAAAGCACAGATACGCAGTATTTT,CASSVWEGQSTDTQYF
NA,TRBJ2-2,TRBV18,NA,15,TGTGCCAGCTCAGAAAACGACTACGCCCAAGGGGAGCTGTTTTTT,CASSENDYAQGELFF
NA,TRBJ2-7,TRBV9,TRBD2,15,TGTGCCAGCAGCGTTGGGCTAGCGGGGATCTACGAGCAGTACTTC,CASSVGLAGIYEQYF
NA,TRBJ2-7,TRBV27,TRBD2,14,TGTGCCAGCAGTTGGACTAGCGGACCCTACGAGCAGTACTTC,CASSWTSGPYEQYF
NA,TRBJ1-1,TRBV10-3,NA,15,TGTGCCATCAGTAGCCCGGGGCAGGGTGAGACTGAAGCTTTCTTT,CAISSPGQGETEAFF
NA,TRBJ2-3,TRBV28,TRBD1,16,TGTGCCAGCAGTTTAAGGACAGGGTCCTTCACAGATACGCAGTATTTT,CASSLRTGSFTDTQYF
NA,TRBJ2-2,TRBV6-4,NA,15,TGTGCCAGCAGTTCTGACAGTGGTGACACCGGGGAGCTGTTTTTT,CASSSDSGDTGELFF
NA,TRBJ2-3,TRBV27,NA,17,TGTGCCAGCAGGCCCCGGAAGGACGGGAGTGGAGGAGATACGCAGTATTTT,CASRPRKDGSGGDTQYF
many,TRBJ2-1,TRBV4-1,NA,15,TGCGCCAGCAGCCAAGGTGTCTGGGGAGCGGGTGAGCAGTTCTTC,CASSQGVWGAGEQFF
NA,TRBJ1-4,TRBV2,NA,11,TGTGCCAGCAGTGAACGGGAAAAACTGTTTTTT,CASSEREKLFF
once,TRBJ1-2,TRBV18,NA,14,TGTGCCAGCTCACCAGACCGGCCTGGCTATGGCTACACCTTC,CASSPDRPGYGYTF
NA,TRBJ2-7,TRBV28,TRBD1,14,TGTGCCAGCAGTGGCCGGGACAGGGTTTACGAGCAGTACTTC,CASSGRDRVYEQYF
NA,TRBJ1-2,TRBV4-1,TRBD1,15,TGCGCCAGCAGCCGGGACAGGGGGCAGGTCTATGGCTACACCTTC,CASSRDRGQVYGYTF
NA,TRBJ2-7,TRBV28,TRBD2,12,TGTGCCAGCAGCCAGGGACTACCGATGCAGTACTTC,CASSQGLPMQYF
once,TRBJ1-2,TRBV6-1,NA,14,TGTGCCAGCAGTGAAATCGTGGGTACCTATGGCTACACCTTC,CASSEIVGTYGYTF
NA,TRBJ2-5,TRBV7-2,NA,13,TGTGCCAGCGTTCGCGGGATCGGGGAGACCCAGTACTTC,CASVRGIGETQYF
NA,TRBJ2-1,TRBV27,TRBD2,15,TGTGCCAGCAGTTTCTCCTGGCTAGCGGCAAATGAGCAGTTCTTC,CASSFSWLAANEQFF
NA,TRBJ2-3,TRBV5-1,NA,13,TGCGCCAGCAGCTTAGCGGCCACAGATACGCAGTATTTT,CASSLAATDTQYF